This T cell receptor beta chain originates from a study of T cells in Graves' hyperthyroidism and ophthalmopathy (dated by TCRdb to the late 2010s). Describing the broader study: Peripheral blood samples were taken at the time of initial diagnosis, prior to any treatment. To identify TCR V-J signatures that set the groups apart, the researchers used a discovery cohort of more than 95 patients, made up of under 45 with Graves' ophthalmopathy and about 60 with stable Graves' hyperthyroidism. The approximately 95 discovery patients were divided at random into training and test sets in a 7:3 ratio. Prospective prediction of ophthalmopathy was tested in an independent validation cohort consisting of under 20 hyperthyroidism patients and approximately 16 patients who later progressed to ophthalmopathy. Once sampling was done, hyperthyroidism patients were given methimazole at a starting dose of 30 mg daily, whereas ophthalmopathy patients were given high-dose intravenous methylprednisolone. According to the paper, TCR Vbeta CDR3 sequencing was carried out on 120 to 150 peripheral blood samples, which came from approximately 41 ophthalmopathy, about 75 hyperthyroidism and 17 progressor patients. Thyroid tissue and blood T-cell repertoires from about six Graves' hyperthyroidism patients were also compared in the study.

The CDR3 goes from the cysteine to the phenylalanine over 17 residues. CDR3 DNA is the only sequence kept; it has 51 bases, read in frame from the first base. CDR1 and CDR2, per the germline V gene (reference sequence), are LNHNV and YYDKDF. V trim: 2 bases; J trim: 4 bases; unmatched bases: 9. In this sample, this clonotype turned up many times. It has no known antigen specificity. No per-base quality is available; no much larger clone lies one base away. A patient counted as having stable Graves' hyperthyroidism if no progression to ophthalmopathy occurred over 18 months of follow-up. Hyperthyroidism patients were aged 18 to 65 years and newly diagnosed, with disease duration of less than 2 months. Exclusion was applied to patients with uncontrolled infections, other autoimmune diseases, pregnancy or lactation. Diagnoses were established on the basis of clinical symptoms, serum thyroxine and TRAb, thyroid ultrasound, and orbital computed tomography. PBMCs were isolated from more than 9 ml of fresh peripheral blood by Ficoll-Paque density gradient centrifugation. Total RNA was extracted using Trizol reagent, and RNA quality was assessed on an Agilent 2100 Bioanalyzer.

The TCR beta CDR3 regions were amplified from the RNA transcripts. The TCR CDR3 was subjected to a first round of RT-PCR using the HTBI primer set and the Qiagen OneStep RT-PCR kit. The libraries were constructed in a second round of multiplex PCR and then size-selected and purified. Libraries were sequenced paired-end with 100 bp reads on an Illumina HiSeq2000. As for how the authors treated the data: SOAPnuke was used to process the raw data, throwing out any read that contained adapters or uncalled bases, had a mean Phred below 15, or lacked an exact constant-primer or identifier match. High-quality paired reads were merged using COPE v1.2.5, and each unique nucleotide sequence was defined as a clonotype. Clonotypes were aligned to IMGT TRBV, TRBD and TRBJ reference segments using MiTCR v1.1. The analysis included only V-J combinations with a frequency above 0.0001, which together covered more than 98% of the repertoires. The TCS score was defined as F50 (clonal expansion) divided by E x V (chaos), with BLOSUM62-based TCRdist calculated between CDR3 peptides within each V-J. Welch's t-statistics and random forest reduced some 510 V-J features to 10 to 15, which were used in a naive Bayes classifier (R e1071). TCRdb trimmed public reads at Q25 via fastp, called clones via MiXCR and kept in-frame beta chains. When rows share a CDR3 protein, they turn into one entry using the most common DNA and genes. TCRdb, not the authors, supplied the V and J calls. The sample has approximately 330,000 distinct CDR3 sequences on record, around 20% of them singletons. Of the sample, around 50% is held by the ten largest clones.

The investigation overall reported the following: Blood samples also contained most of the expanded thyroid clonotypes (frequency above 0.001), which suggests that blood repertoires may reflect thyroid immune responses. No statistical method was used to fix the sample size in advance, and group allocation was not hidden from the investigators. In validation, the model predicted progression to ophthalmopathy a median of roughly 6.1 months before onset, with over 60% sensitivity and about 75% specificity. A 13 V-J signature model separated ophthalmopathy from stable hyperthyroidism, with over 85% sensitivity and about 81% specificity in cross-validation and 80%/75% in testing.

The chain is encoded by TRBV15 joined to TRBJ1-1; 11 junctional bases match TRBD1. The sample taken for sequencing was blood. The TCR sequence derives from a woman between 50 and 59 years old with Graves' hyperthyroidism. The encoded CDR3 is CATSRSRDRGWGTEAFF. The sequenced DNA is TGTGCCACCAGCAGAAGCCGGGACAGGGGGTGGGGCACTGAAGCTTTCTTT.